Presented here are 3 T cell receptor beta chains from one specimen sequenced in a study of Graves' ophthalmopathy and Graves' hyperthyroidism. RNA served as the template for amplifying TCR beta CDR3 regions. HTBI-primed first-round RT-PCR preceded second-round multiplex PCR. MiXCR, applied by TCRdb to the multiplex PCR reads, yields one record per CDR3 protein. Among a few hundred thousand distinct CDR3 sequences listed, about 15% were seen once. The specimen was peripheral blood. Receptor source: an adult woman with stable Graves' hyperthyroidism.

DNA of the CDR3: TGTGCCAGTAGTATCCTCGCTACACAGGAGTATGTAGCCAAAAACATTCAGTACTTC. Protein sequence: CASSILATQEYVAKNIQYF. The chain joins TRBV19 to TRBJ2-4; D perhaps matches TRBD1 (5 bases). The V end lost 3 bases, the J end lost 0 bases, and 21 bases lay between the germline ends. The CDR3 extends over 19 amino acids. CDR1 is LNHDA and CDR2 is SQIVND in the germline V gene (reference sequence).

As concerns this clonotype: A much larger clone lies a single base off, so this may be a read error. The chain joins TRBV6-1 to TRBJ2-7; no clear D gene. Germline assignment: CDR1 MNHNS and CDR2 SASEGT. V was pared by 8 bases and J by 7 bases, with 12 bases between. The CDR3 consists of 11 residues. This CDR3 is CASGVLGEQYF. The CDR3 DNA reads TGTGCCAGCGGGGTTTTGGGAGAGCAGTACTTC.

This clonotype was recorded a few times. The chain links TRBV4-3 to TRBJ2-2, with 7 bases lining up with TRBD1. With 0 bases clipped from V and 4 bases from J, the junction kept 5 bases outside the gene matches. This CDR3 is built from 16 residues. Germline V lookup: CDR1 LGHNA, CDR2 YSLEER. As DNA, the CDR3 is TGCGCCAGCAGCCAAGATTCGCCAGGGGGCACCGGGGAGCTGTTTTTT. It is translated as CASSQDSPGGTGELFF.